This entry lists 11 T cell receptor beta chains sequenced from one sample in a study of blood T cell repertoires in COVID-19. Sequenced by immunoSEQ multiplex PCR; TCRdb stores in-frame clones only, minus some. The sample yields tens of thousands of clones, roughly 92% seen once. What was sequenced was peripheral blood. Receptors were obtained from a human donor in a cohort sampled during active COVID-19.

The CDR3 DNA follows: TGCGCCAGCAGCTTGGATCGTGCTAACTATGGCTACACCTTC. As protein: CASSLDRANYGYTF. V gene TRBV5-1 combines with J gene TRBJ1-2; D not resolved. The CDR3 contains 14 residues. Looked up from germline, CDR1 is SGHRS and CDR2 is YFSETQ. Trimming stripped 0 bases from V and 0 bases from J, with 6 bases between.

The count of this clone is one. The chain recombines TRBV5-1 with TRBJ2-7; 8 bases are shared with TRBD1. The CDR3 consists of 16 residues. V was clipped by 0 bases and J by 4 bases; unmatched bases: 9. The V gene's germline CDR1 is SGHRS and CDR2 YFSETQ. In DNA form, the CDR3 reads TGCGCCAGCAGCTTGGCCGGACAGGGTCTCGGATACGAGCAGTACTTC. This translates into CASSLAGQGLGYEQYF.

This clone was counted between two and nine times. The gene calls are TRBV6-2 or TRBV6-3 and TRBJ2-5; 10 bases line up with TRBD2. The CDR3 has 18 amino acids. Trimming cost V 4 bases and J 0 bases; bases outside gene matches: 11. CDR1 MNHEY and CDR2 SVGEGT come from the germline V gene. This CDR3 is CASSFLLPLAGDQETQYF. CDR3 bases: TGTGCCAGCAGTTTCCTTCTCCCCCTAGCGGGAGACCAAGAGACCCAGTACTTC.

J is TRBJ1-1 and V is TRBV15; tentative D call: TRBD1 (5 bases). Trimming shortened V by 8 bases and J by 2 bases, and 18 bases separated the two germline ends. Germline CDR1 and CDR2: LNHNV and YYDKDF (reference sequence). The CDR3 is made up of 15 amino acids. The CDR3 DNA reads as TGTGCCACCGGCGGCTTGACAGCACTAAACACTGAAGCTTTCTTT. This translates into CATGGLTALNTEAFF.

The chain employs TRBV19 and TRBJ2-5; 13 bases are shared with TRBD2. Germline trimming cut 6 bases from V and 2 bases from J; bases unmatched to any gene: 3. Germline CDR1 and CDR2: LNHDA and SQIVND (reference sequence). The length of the CDR3 is 15 residues. As DNA, the CDR3 is TGTGCCAGTAGACCGGGACTAGCGGGACAAGAGACCCAGTACTTC. It encodes CASRPGLAGQETQYF.

The chain has TRBV30 and TRBJ1-1; 7 positions match TRBD1. The CDR3 is 12 amino acids. V dropped 7 bases and J dropped 5; count of bases not matched to a gene: 7. CDR1 and CDR2 from the germline V gene are GTSNPN and SVGIG (reference sequence). The CDR3 region is CASRQGRTEAFF. CDR3 DNA sequence: TGTGCCTCCCGACAGGGACGGACTGAAGCTTTCTTT.

The V call is TRBV7-2, the J call TRBJ2-1; TRBD2 matches at 11 bases. Trimming removed 0 bases from V and 7 bases from J; junction bases left unmatched: 5. This CDR3 is built from 16 residues. Germline CDR1 and CDR2: SGHTA and FQGNSA. The CDR3 sequence: CASSLAPGLAANEQFF. CDR3 nucleotides: TGTGCCAGCAGCTTAGCACCGGGACTAGCGGCGAATGAGCAGTTCTTC. Based on the CDR3 plus reference TRBV7-2 and TRBJ2-1, the full variable domain is GAGVSQSPSNKVTEKGKDVELRCDPISGHTALYWYRQSLGQGLEFLIYFQGNSAPDKSGLPSDRFSAERTGGSVSTLTIQRTQQEDSAVYLCASSLAPGLAANEQFFGPGTRLTVL.

The V gene is TRBV5-8, the J gene TRBJ1-1; D may be TRBD1 (5 bases). CDR3 length: 15 amino acids. V was pared by 0 bases and J by 4 bases, with 13 bases between. CDR1 is SGHTS, CDR2 YDEGEE, per germline. CDR3 amino acids: CASSLEFGGGTEAFF. The CDR3, as DNA: TGTGCCAGCAGCTTGGAGTTTGGGGGAGGCACTGAAGCTTTCTTT.

The chain has TRBV19 and TRBJ2-6; D is possibly TRBD1 (5 bases). Per germline, CDR1 LNHDA and CDR2 SQIVND (reference sequence). The CDR3 spans 15 residues. The ends were cut back, 5 bases at V and 4 bases at J, with 12 bases in the middle. CDR3 sequence (DNA): TGTGCCAGTAGTGGATTGGGGCGAGGGGCCAACGTCCTGACTTTC. Translated: CASSGLGRGANVLTF.

Only one count was recorded for this clone. Here the CDR3 DNA reads TGTGCCAGCAGCTTAGGGACTACAGATACGCAGTATTTT. Translation gives CASSLGTTDTQYF. The J gene is TRBJ2-3, the V gene TRBV7-8; TRBD2 is a possible D gene (5 bases). CDR3 length: 13 amino acids. V was trimmed by 1 base and J by 3 bases, leaving 5 bases between them. Germline lookup yields CDR1 SGHVS and CDR2 FQNEAQ.

V and J are TRBV9 and TRBJ2-2; weak D call: TRBD2 (5 bases). The V gene's germline CDR1 is SGDLS and CDR2 YYNGEE. CDR3 size: 15 residues. Trimming stripped 4 bases from V and 0 bases from J, with 10 bases between. Written as DNA, the CDR3 is TGTGCCAGCAGCCTAGACGGGGCGAACACCGGGGAGCTGTTTTTT. This sequence encodes CASSLDGANTGELFF. The full variable domain, with the rest looked up from reference TRBV9 and TRBJ2-2, is DSGVTQTPKHLITATGQRVTLRCSPRSGDLSVYWYQQSLDQGLQFLIQYYNGEERAKGNILERFSAQQFPDLHSELNLSSLELGDSALYFCASSLDGANTGELFFGEGSRLTVL.